This is a list of T cell receptor beta chains from one sample in a study of cytomegalovirus exposure and HLA in healthy donors. TCRdb's copy holds only in-frame clones and misses some; the assay was immunoSEQ multiplex PCR. The data hold about 200,000 clones, with about four fifths observed a single time. Specimen: PBMCs. These receptors came from a man aged 25 to 40 in good health and CMV-seronegative. CDR3s include the opening cysteine and the closing phenylalanine or tryptophan. Each record gives: CDR3 protein, CDR3 DNA, D gene, V gene, clone size, J gene. A D gene is named only where the DNA matches it firmly. Where a row states a size, it is once, few, many or the class of an expanded clone; other rows omit it.

CDR3: CASSADRGVGSDTQYF; DNA: TGTGCCAGCAGTGCAGACAGGGGGGTCGGATCAGATACGCAGTATTTT; D: TRBD1; V: TRBV6-1; size: .; J: TRBJ2-3
CDR3: CASSPIPGDRRATEAFF; DNA: TGTGCCAGCAGCCCTATCCCCGGGGACAGGCGGGCCACTGAAGCTTTCTTT; D: TRBD1; V: TRBV14; size: .; J: TRBJ1-1
CDR3: CASSPGRGAHEQYF; DNA: TGTGCCAGCAGTCCAGGCAGGGGGGCCCACGAGCAGTACTTC; D: .; V: TRBV2; size: .; J: TRBJ2-7
CDR3: CASSLGQGAPYEQYF; DNA: TGTGCCAGCAGCCTCGGACAGGGGGCTCCCTACGAGCAGTACTTC; D: TRBD1; V: TRBV7-3; size: .; J: TRBJ2-7
CDR3: CASKAPAQYF; DNA: TGCGCCAGCAAAGCGCCGGCCCAGTACTTC; D: .; V: TRBV5-1; size: .; J: TRBJ2-5
CDR3: CASGSDRGGTEAFF; DNA: TGTGCTAGTGGCTCCGACAGGGGAGGTACTGAAGCTTTCTTT; D: TRBD1; V: TRBV12-5; size: few; J: TRBJ1-1
CDR3: CASSSGRADRSEKLFF; DNA: TGTGCCAGCAGTTCGGGCAGGGCAGATCGGAGTGAAAAACTGTTTTTT; D: .; V: TRBV6-5; size: .; J: TRBJ1-4
CDR3: CASSTLAGENNEQFF; DNA: TGTGCCAGCAGTACTCTAGCGGGGGAAAACAATGAGCAGTTCTTC; D: TRBD2; V: TRBV6-4; size: .; J: TRBJ2-1
CDR3: CASRGATGTRAEAFF; DNA: TGTGCCAGCAGGGGAGCCACAGGGACCAGGGCGGAAGCTTTCTTT; D: .; V: TRBV6-1; size: few; J: TRBJ1-1
CDR3: CASSLGLAGGPTDTQYF; DNA: TGTGCCAGCAGCTTGGGACTAGCGGGGGGGCCCACAGATACGCAGTATTTT; D: TRBD2; V: TRBV7-9; size: .; J: TRBJ2-3
CDR3: CASSPDRAYGYTF; DNA: TGTGCGTCCTCGCCGGACAGGGCCTATGGCTACACCTTC; D: TRBD1; V: TRBV6-6; size: .; J: TRBJ1-2
CDR3: CASRVSGQIYGYTF; DNA: TGTGCCTCCAGGGTATCGGGACAGATCTATGGCTACACCTTC; D: TRBD1; V: TRBV6-1; size: .; J: TRBJ1-2
CDR3: CAISISTITSGGAGYNEQFF; DNA: TGTGCCATCAGCATTTCTACCATAACTAGCGGGGGGGCCGGATACAATGAGCAGTTCTTC; D: TRBD2; V: TRBV10-3; size: .; J: TRBJ2-1
CDR3: CSVARGNEQFF; DNA: TGCAGCGTTGCGCGGGGAAATGAGCAGTTCTTC; D: .; V: TRBV29-1; size: .; J: TRBJ2-1
CDR3: CASGFGWETQYF; DNA: TGTGCTAGTGGTTTCGGGTGGGAGACCCAGTACTTC; D: .; V: TRBV12-5; size: .; J: TRBJ2-5
CDR3: CASSLRRLAGADSHTQYF; DNA: TGCGCCAGCAGCTTACGGCGACTAGCGGGGGCCGATAGCCATACGCAGTATTTT; D: TRBD2; V: TRBV5-1; size: .; J: TRBJ2-3
CDR3: CASSSRQGTRGSYNSPLHF; DNA: TGTGCCAGCAGTTCCCGACAGGGCACCAGGGGCTCCTATAATTCACCCCTCCACTTT; D: TRBD1; V: TRBV27; size: .; J: TRBJ1-6
CDR3: CASSSRLSGNTF; DNA: TGTGCCAGCAGTTCCCGGCTCTCGGGAAACACCTTC; D: .; V: TRBV6-5; size: few; J: TRBJ1-2
CDR3: CASSQSISGGGDYGYTF; DNA: TGTGCCAGCAGCCAATCGATTTCAGGGGGAGGTGACTATGGCTACACCTTC; D: TRBD1; V: TRBV16; size: .; J: TRBJ1-2
CDR3: CASSPQGAAYGYTF; DNA: TGTGCCAGCAGCCCACAGGGGGCGGCCTATGGCTACACCTTC; D: TRBD1; V: TRBV11-2; size: .; J: TRBJ1-2
CDR3: CATSGASGGTDTQYF; DNA: TGTGCCACCTCAGGGGCTAGCGGGGGCACAGATACGCAGTATTTT; D: TRBD2; V: TRBV15; size: .; J: TRBJ2-3
CDR3: CASSEGAPGEQFF; DNA: TGCGCCAGCAGCGAGGGGGCGCCCGGTGAGCAGTTCTTC; D: TRBD1; V: TRBV5-1; size: .; J: TRBJ2-1
CDR3: CASSLGREQGPDQPQHF; DNA: TGTGCCAGCAGCTTAGGTCGGGAGCAGGGACCTGACCAGCCCCAGCATTTT; D: .; V: TRBV7-8; size: once; J: TRBJ1-5
CDR3: CASADRRPYEQYF; DNA: TGTGCCAGCGCGGACAGGAGACCCTACGAGCAGTACTTC; D: TRBD1; V: TRBV2; size: .; J: TRBJ2-7
CDR3: CASSEWGGQGDTQYF; DNA: TGCGCCAGCAGTGAGTGGGGGGGGCAGGGAGATACGCAGTATTTT; D: .; V: TRBV10-2; size: .; J: TRBJ2-3
CDR3: CASSLGGGSYGYTF; DNA: TGTGCCAGCAGCTTAGGGGGGGGAAGTTATGGCTACACCTTC; D: .; V: TRBV11-2; size: .; J: TRBJ1-2
CDR3: CASSSPGDQPQHF; DNA: TGTGCCAGCAGCTCTCCCGGGGATCAGCCCCAGCATTTT; D: .; V: TRBV5-8; size: .; J: TRBJ1-5
CDR3: CAGSWAPGGSPLHF; DNA: TGTGCCGGCAGTTGGGCCCCCGGGGGTTCACCCCTCCACTTT; D: .; V: TRBV27; size: .; J: TRBJ1-6
CDR3: CASSGLVTYEQYF; DNA: TGTGCCAGCAGTGGACTAGTCACCTACGAGCAGTACTTC; D: .; V: TRBV2; size: .; J: TRBJ2-7
CDR3: CASSPSHREAFF; DNA: TGTGCCAGCAGCCCAAGCCACCGCGAAGCTTTCTTT; D: .; V: TRBV14; size: .; J: TRBJ1-1
CDR3: CSVAPEIGNTIYF; DNA: TGCAGCGTGGCCCCAGAAATTGGAAACACCATATATTTT; D: .; V: TRBV29-1; size: once; J: TRBJ1-3
CDR3: CASSQSQGYEQYF; DNA: TGCGCCAGCAGCCAAAGTCAGGGTTACGAGCAGTACTTC; D: .; V: TRBV4-3; size: .; J: TRBJ2-7
CDR3: CASSLQGDPYEQYF; DNA: TGTGCCAGCAGCTTACAGGGGGACCCGTACGAGCAGTACTTC; D: TRBD1; V: TRBV11-2; size: .; J: TRBJ2-7
CDR3: CASSGQPSNQPQHF; DNA: TGTGCCAGCAGCGGACAACCTAGCAATCAGCCCCAGCATTTT; D: .; V: TRBV7-8; size: .; J: TRBJ1-5
CDR3: CASSDPRLPAGELFF; DNA: TGTGCCAGCAGTGACCCTCGACTCCCCGCCGGGGAGCTGTTTTTT; D: .; V: TRBV25-1; size: few; J: TRBJ2-2